The present entry profiles one T cell receptor beta chain with its context. Its antigen is unidentified. The germline V gene has CDR1 SEHNR and CDR2 FQNEAQ (reference sequence). This CDR3 has 17 residues. After removal of 4 bases from V and 3 bases from J, the junction contained 10 bases not matched to a gene. This sample was included in a study of graft-versus-host responses after intestinal transplantation. Background on the study: Anti-thymocyte globulin induction was given to all recipients, followed by tacrolimus and steroids for around three years.

Assay used: immunoSEQ multiplex PCR; TCRdb lists only in-frame clones, some missing. The sample contains over 90,000 clones, 91% of which appear only once. The source material was unstimulated CD4+ T cells sorted from spleen or lymph node cells, sampled before transplant. The rearrangement joins TRBV7-9 to TRBJ1-2, with TRBD1 identical over 11 bases. The TCR sequence derives from a human donor who was the organ donor for an intestinal transplant. The CDR3 bases are TGTGCCAGCAGCTCCGGGGATTGGACAGGGGGCGACTATGGCTACACCTTC. Protein sequence: CASSSGDWTGGDYGYTF. Full variable domain (rest looked up from reference TRBV7-9 and TRBJ1-2): DTGVSQNPRHKITKRGQNVTFRCDPISEHNRLYWYRQTLGQGPEFLTYFQNEAQLEKSRLLSDRFSAERPKGSFSTLEIQRTEQGDSAMYLCASSSGDWTGGDYGYTFGSGTRLTVV.